The 20 T cell receptor beta chains reported below all come from one sample, sequenced in a study of blood T cells in healthy people across ages (dated by TCRdb to between 2014 and 2017). Library preparation was by 5' RACE. Sequencer: Illumina HiSeq 2500. A second about 7 to 11 cycle PCR used a sample-barcoded 5' primer and a J-beta primer mix. Clones were called with MiXCR by TCRdb after fastp trimmed the public reads at Q25, and only in-frame beta chains were retained. Every entry covers one CDR3 protein and lists the most common genes and DNA from its rows. This sample comprises more than 800,000 distinct CDR3 sequences, 40% to 50% of them detected only once. Approximately 20% of the sample is taken by the ten largest. Sequencing was done on a sample of blood. Receptors were obtained from a woman aged 60-75 years in good health.

This clonotype has only a few counts. The rearrangement links TRBV20-1 to TRBJ2-1; the D gene is possibly TRBD2 (6 bases). Germline V lookup: CDR1 DFQATT, CDR2 SNEGSKA (reference sequence). Trimming removed 3 bases from V and 8 bases from J, with 14 bases in between. The CDR3 has 13 amino acids. Here the CDR3 DNA reads TGCAGTGCTAGTGGGGCTAGCGAACATGAGCAGTTCTTC. This codes for CSASGASEHEQFF.

In this sample, this clonotype turned up once. The rearrangement joins TRBV18 to TRBJ2-1; 12 nucleotides match TRBD2. Looked up from germline, CDR1 is KGHSH and CDR2 is LQKENI. The junction had 2 bases not matched to a gene; V was cut back by 3 bases and J by 8 bases. The CDR3 spans 14 residues. CDR3 bases: TGTGCCAGCTCACCCCTAGCGGGAGGGGATGAGCAGTTCTTC. Translation: CASSPLAGGDEQFF.

The J gene is TRBJ2-5, the V gene TRBV10-3; possibly TRBD1 or TRBD2 for D (6 bases each). Germline CDR1 reads ENHRY; CDR2 reads SYGVKD. V dropped 3 bases and J dropped 13 bases, with 18 bases sitting between them. CDR3 size: 13 residues. In DNA, the CDR3 is TGTGCCATCAGTGAAGGAGGGGGTCCGGATCTGTACTTC. Amino acids: CAISEGGGPDLYF.

This clonotype was detected only a few times. This chain connects TRBV29-1 to TRBJ1-1; a weak D match, TRBD1 (6 bases). Germline V lookup: CDR1 SQVTM, CDR2 ANQGSEA. V lost 4 bases and J 0 bases, leaving 12 bases between the germline ends. This CDR3 region has 14 residues. The CDR3 here is CSVGGLTVNTEAFF. The CDR3 nucleotides are TGCAGCGTTGGGGGGCTGACAGTGAACACTGAAGCTTTCTTT.

V is TRBV7-6 and J is TRBJ2-7, with TRBD1 as a possible D gene (6 bases). Trimming took off 2 bases at V and 5 bases at J, with 16 bases between the two ends. The CDR3 totals 15 residues. CDR1 SGHVS and CDR2 FNYEAQ come from the germline V gene. CDR3 amino acids: CASSLIQGRMHEQYF. The CDR3 nucleotides read TGTGCCAGCAGCTTAATCCAGGGGCGAATGCACGAGCAGTACTTC.

This clonotype was seen a handful of times. This chain connects TRBV5-1 to TRBJ2-7; 9 bases are a match to TRBD2. V gave up 5 bases and J gave up 2 bases; unmatched junction bases: 5. This CDR3 contains 14 residues. Looked up from germline, CDR1 is SGHRS and CDR2 is YFSETQ. The CDR3 nucleotides are TGCGCCAGCAGGATAATAGCGGGAGCCTACGAGCAGTACTTC. Protein: CASRIIAGAYEQYF.

This clonotype appeared a single time. V gene TRBV9 combines with J gene TRBJ2-7, with D possibly matching TRBD2 (5 bases). The germline V and J ends were trimmed by 4 bases and 3 bases, with 14 bases remaining between them. CDR1 and CDR2 (germline): SGDLS, YYNGEE. The CDR3 is 14 amino acids. CDR3 coding DNA: TGTGCCAGCAGCCCCCGGGTAGCGAGCTACGAGCAGTACTTC. It is translated as CASSPRVASYEQYF.

V is TRBV10-3 and J is TRBJ2-3; D ambiguous. The CDR3 has 11 amino acids. The V gene's germline CDR1 is ENHRY and CDR2 SYGVKD. The V and J ends lost 5 bases and 9 bases respectively, with 9 bases between them. The CDR3 loop reads CAISQGQTQYF. CDR3 nucleotide sequence: TGTGCCATCAGTCAAGGCCAGACGCAGTATTTT.

This chain links TRBV28 with TRBJ2-7; D ambiguous. This CDR3 is built from 12 residues. Germline V gene data show CDR1 as MDHEN and CDR2 as SYDVKM. V was pared by 7 bases and J by 7 bases, with 14 bases between. The CDR3 DNA is TGTGCCAGCAACCTCCTTAGCAGGGAGCAGTACTTC. Its translation is CASNLLSREQYF.

This clonotype was counted only a few times. The chain combines TRBV11-2 with TRBJ2-5, with D uncertain. With the DNA end fitting TRBJ2-7 better, the J assignment may be wrong. Per the germline V gene, CDR1 is SGHAT and CDR2 is FQNNGV. The CDR3 is 13 amino acids. CDR3 protein: CASSLGPQYEQYF. For the CDR3, the DNA is TGTGCCAGCAGCTTAGGGCCACAGTACGAGCAGTACTTC.

The chain uses TRBV2 and TRBJ2-5; 7 bases fit TRBD2. The end of the DNA aligns better with TRBJ2-7, so the J call may be wrong. Germline V gene sequence: CDR1 SNHLY, CDR2 FYNNEI. CDR3 size: 13 residues. The CDR3 here is CASRGSGDYEQYF. CDR3 DNA sequence: TGTGCCAGCAGGGGAAGCGGGGACTACGAGCAGTACTTC.

The rearrangement joins TRBV5-1 to TRBJ2-5; the match to TRBD2 covers 8 bases. The germline CDR1 and CDR2 sequences are SGHRS and YFSETQ. V was clipped by 2 bases and J by 11 bases; unmatched bases: 17. CDR3 length equals 16 residues. CDR3 nucleotides: TGCGCCAGCAGCTTCGCCTTAGGACTAGCTGTCAATGAGCAGTACTTC. This encodes CASSFALGLAVNEQYF.

V and J are TRBV7-9 and TRBJ1-4; no clear D gene. This CDR3 region has 15 residues. Germline CDR1 SEHNR, CDR2 FQNEAQ (reference sequence). V was trimmed by 5 bases and J by 3 bases, leaving 13 bases between them. CDR3 sequence reads: CASSHKGNSNEKLFF. The DNA for the CDR3 is TGTGCCAGCAGCCACAAGGGTAATTCTAATGAAAAACTGTTTTTT.

The V and J genes are TRBV7-2 and TRBJ2-3, with unresolved D. Germline CDR1 and CDR2: SGHTA and FQGNSA. The CDR3 covers 16 residues. The V end lost 5 bases, the J end lost 0 bases, and 15 bases lay between the germline ends. The CDR3 DNA is TGTGCCAGCAGCGGAACGACTCGGCCGAGCACAGATACGCAGTATTTT. As protein: CASSGTTRPSTDTQYF.

In this sample, this clonotype turned up once. Relative to the germline gene, one junction end is altered; a read error may explain this. The rearrangement uses TRBV12-3 or TRBV12-4 and TRBJ2-3; 7 nucleotides agree with TRBD2. This CDR3 has 12 amino acids. CDR3: CASRWGGDTQYF. The CDR3 nucleotides are TGTGCCAGCAGATGGGGGGGAGATACGCAATATTTT.

The CDR3 sequence is CASSWTSLNTGELFF. The CDR3 DNA reads as TGTGCCAGCAGTTGGACTAGCCTTAACACCGGGGAGCTGTTTTTT. The gene calls are TRBV27 and TRBJ2-2; 8 bases match TRBD2. V lost 4 bases, J lost 2 bases, and 3 bases stayed unmatched. Germline V gene data show CDR1 as MNHEY and CDR2 as SMNVEV (reference sequence). The length of the CDR3 is 15 residues.

This clonotype was seen a few times. J is TRBJ2-3 and V is TRBV12-3 or TRBV12-4; 7 nucleotides line up with TRBD1. Trimming at V came to 3 bases and at J to 0 bases, leaving 6 bases not matched to a gene. The CDR3 sequence is 16 residues long. CDR3 nucleotides: TGTGCCAGCAGTTTCCGGACAGGAGTGAGCACAGATACGCAGTATTTT. Its translation is CASSFRTGVSTDTQYF.

The genes are TRBV7-9 and TRBJ2-5; 7 positions match TRBD1. Germline trimming cut 0 bases from V and 11 bases from J; bases unmatched to any gene: 18. The CDR3 loop spans 17 amino acids. The germline V gene encodes CDR1 SEHNR and CDR2 FQNEAQ (reference sequence). In nucleotides, the CDR3 is TGTGCCAGCAGCTTAGCATCCCAGACAGGGATCTACAATGAGCAGTACTTC. Protein: CASSLASQTGIYNEQYF.

The CDR3 DNA follows: TGCAGTGTTAAGACCGGGACACGTAATCAGCCCCAGCATTTT. This encodes CSVKTGTRNQPQHF. The chain combines TRBV20-1 with TRBJ1-5, with D possibly being TRBD1 (6 bases). Trimming stripped 7 bases from V and 4 bases from J, with 17 bases between. This CDR3 contains 14 residues. Germline V lookup: CDR1 DFQATT, CDR2 SNEGSKA (reference sequence).

In this sample, this clonotype turned up a few times. The J gene is TRBJ2-3, the V gene TRBV7-3, with 10 bases matching TRBD2. CDR1 and CDR2 from the germline V gene are SGHTA and FQGTGA. Unmatched junction bases numbered 5, after V lost 4 bases and J lost 4 bases. This CDR3 spans 15 amino acids. The CDR3 DNA reads as TGTGCCAGCAGCTCTTCTAGCGGGAGCCCAGATACGCAGTATTTT. It translates to CASSSSSGSPDTQYF.